The 24 T cell receptor beta chains presented below share a single source sample, sequenced in a study of blood T cell repertoires in COVID-19. Profiled with immunoSEQ multiplex PCR; TCRdb holds only in-frame clones, not every one. The sample contains 140,000 or so clones, over 60% of which appear only once. The specimen sequenced was peripheral blood. The receptors shown here come from a man aged 45-60 years with acute or convalescent COVID-19.

The chain combines TRBV5-6 with TRBJ1-2, with 8 positions matching TRBD1. The CDR3 covers 16 residues. Per germline, CDR1 SGHDT and CDR2 YYEEEE. J was trimmed by 0 bases and V by 0 bases; bases with no gene match: 4. The CDR3 DNA is TGTGCCAGCAGCTTGGGGGCAGGGGGCACTAACTATGGCTACACCTTC. It translates to CASSLGAGGTNYGYTF.

This chain joins TRBV30 and TRBJ1-3; D gene ambiguous. CDR1 GTSNPN and CDR2 SVGIG come from the germline V gene (reference sequence). The CDR3 has 14 residues. The germline V and J ends were trimmed by 0 bases and 6 bases, with 12 bases remaining between them. CDR3 loop: CAWSVVAGENTIYF. CDR3 nucleotides: TGTGCCTGGAGTGTAGTGGCAGGCGAAAACACCATATATTTT.

The sample holds a few counts of this clone. The rearrangement joins TRBV29-1 to TRBJ1-1; 8 positions match TRBD1. In germline, CDR1 is SQVTM, CDR2 ANQGSEA. The CDR3 is 16 amino acids. V dropped 6 bases and J dropped 0; count of bases not matched to a gene: 12. The CDR3 is CSVAGQGRWMNTEAFF. CDR3 DNA: TGCAGCGTGGCCGGACAGGGAAGATGGATGAACACTGAAGCTTTCTTT.

This chain joins TRBV15 and TRBJ2-7; the match to TRBD1 covers 10 bases. CDR1 is LNHNV and CDR2 is YYDKDF in the germline V gene (reference sequence). This CDR3 contains 14 residues. V lost 4 bases to trimming and J lost 3 bases; unmatched junction nucleotides: 3. CDR3 region: CATSIGTGDYEQYF. The CDR3, as DNA: TGTGCCACCAGCATCGGGACAGGGGACTACGAGCAGTACTTC.

There are many counts of this clone. V gene TRBV24-1 combines with J gene TRBJ1-2; no reliable D call. CDR1 is KGHDR and CDR2 is SFDVKD in the germline V gene. V was trimmed by 3 bases and J by 4 bases, leaving 11 bases between them. The CDR3 is made up of 14 amino acids. As DNA, the CDR3 is TGTGCCACCAGTGATCCCCGAGGAAGCTATGGCTACACCTTC. It encodes CATSDPRGSYGYTF.

This clone was counted only a few times. J is TRBJ2-2 and V is TRBV5-6; possible D gene TRBD1, 6 bases. The CDR3 is 13 amino acids. V gave up 3 bases and J gave up 7 bases, with 10 bases separating them. The germline CDR1 and CDR2 sequences are SGHDT and YYEEEE. This chain's CDR3 is CASSSRGNGELFF. The CDR3 coding sequence is TGTGCCAGCAGCTCCAGGGGAAACGGGGAGCTGTTTTTT.

V gene TRBV29-1 combines with J gene TRBJ1-5, with D unclear. CDR1 is SQVTM, CDR2 ANQGSEA, per germline. The ends were cut back, 4 bases at V and 1 base at J, with 8 bases in the middle. This CDR3 spans 13 amino acids. The DNA for the CDR3 is TGCAGCGTTGCGGAGGGCAGCAATCAGCCCCAGCATTTT. Translation: CSVAEGSNQPQHF.

For the CDR3, the DNA is TGTGCCTGGAGTGTACAACCTTCTAACTATGGCTACACCTTC. It encodes CAWSVQPSNYGYTF. The chain has TRBV30 and TRBJ1-2; D remains unclear. Per germline, CDR1 GTSNPN and CDR2 SVGIG (reference sequence). This CDR3 contains 14 residues. The germline V and J ends were trimmed by 0 bases and 0 bases, with 8 bases remaining between them.

The chain employs TRBV2 and TRBJ2-2; a weak D match, TRBD2 (6 bases). Trimming pared 8 bases from V and 4 bases from J, leaving 17 bases between. The CDR3 is 15 residues long. Per the germline V gene, CDR1 is SNHLY and CDR2 is FYNNEI. This CDR3 is CASGSAGWGTGELFF. The CDR3 DNA reads TGTGCCAGCGGGAGTGCGGGGTGGGGCACCGGGGAGCTGTTTTTT. The full variable domain, with the rest looked up from reference TRBV2 and TRBJ2-2, is EPEVTQTPSHQVTQMGQEVILRCVPISNHLYFYWYRQILGQKVEFLVSFYNNEISEKSEIFDDQFSVERPDGSNFTLKIRSTKLEDSAMYFCASGSAGWGTGELFFGEGSRLTVL.

With regard to this clone: Other DNA variants within this sample encode the same CDR3. The chain joins TRBV5-1 to TRBJ1-1; tentatively, D is TRBD1 (5 bases). The CDR3 is made up of 14 amino acids. V was clipped by 0 bases and J by 4 bases, with 10 bases between them. Germline CDR1 SGHRS, CDR2 YFSETQ. CDR3 protein: CASSLVGGGTEAFF. The CDR3 DNA reads TGCGCCAGCAGCTTGGTGGGCGGGGGCACTGAAGCTTTCTTT. Full variable domain (missing parts from reference TRBV5-1 and TRBJ1-1): KAGVTQTPRYLIKTRGQQVTLSCSPISGHRSVSWYQQTPGQGLQFLFEYFSETQRNKGNFPGRFSGRQFSNSRSEMNVSTLELGDSALYLCASSLVGGGTEAFFGQGTRLTVV.

This rearrangement joins TRBV6-5 to TRBJ1-2; D remains ambiguous. V lost 6 bases to trimming and J lost 2 bases, with 7 bases between them. The CDR3 is 12 amino acids. CDR1 is MNHEY and CDR2 is SVGAGI in the germline V gene. CDR3: CASRAENYGYTF. The DNA for the CDR3 is TGTGCCAGCAGGGCGGAGAACTATGGCTACACCTTC.

This rearrangement joins TRBV5-1 to TRBJ2-5; a possible D gene is TRBD1 (5 bases). The CDR3 has 15 amino acids. V dropped 1 base and J dropped 1 base, with 11 bases sitting between them. In germline, CDR1 is SGHRS, CDR2 YFSETQ. CDR3 nucleotide sequence: TGCGCCAGCAGCTTGTTGGGGCAGCCCCAAGAGACCCAGTACTTC. The encoded protein is CASSLLGQPQETQYF.

The chain couples TRBV1 to TRBJ2-5; the table's D call TRBD2 went unverified against the DNA. TRBV1 counts as a pseudogene. The CDR3 has 15 amino acids. The CDR3 spells CTSSPGGGCQETQYF. CDR3 coding DNA: TGCACCAGCAGCCCTGGTGGCGGATGCCAAGAGACCCAGTACTTC.

This clone was seen many times. V gene TRBV2 combines with J gene TRBJ1-1; 7 bases are a match to TRBD1. With 9 bases clipped from V and 8 bases from J, the junction kept 3 bases outside the gene matches. The CDR3 has 10 residues. CDR1 is SNHLY, CDR2 FYNNEI, per germline. This CDR3 reads CASGTAEAFF. CDR3 DNA sequence: TGTGCCAGTGGGACAGCAGAAGCTTTCTTT.

The chain is built from TRBV15 and TRBJ2-7; TRBD1 matches at 9 bases. V trimming: 5 bases; J trimming: 4 bases; junction bases outside the gene matches: 6. Germline values: CDR1 LNHNV, CDR2 YYDKDF (reference sequence). This CDR3 has 14 amino acids. For the CDR3, the DNA is TGTGCCACCAGCGGATGGACAGGGGATTACGAGCAGTACTTC. Translation: CATSGWTGDYEQYF.

This clone was found a few times. The gene calls are TRBV2 and TRBJ2-3; TRBD1 agrees at 8 bases. The CDR3 spans 17 residues. V shed 7 bases and J 4 bases; nucleotides not matched to a gene: 16. In germline, CDR1 is SNHLY, CDR2 FYNNEI. DNA for the CDR3: TGTGCCAGCAAAGACGACTTTGGACAGGGCGAAGCAGATACGCAGTATTTT. This sequence encodes CASKDDFGQGEADTQYF.

The chain is built from TRBV10-2 and TRBJ1-2; D might be TRBD1 (5 bases). Trimming shortened V by 6 bases and J by 0 bases, and 20 bases separated the two germline ends. CDR1 and CDR2 (germline): WSHSY, SAAADI. This CDR3 region has 17 residues. The CDR3 sequence: CASSGEGRSMANYGYTF. The CDR3 DNA sequence: TGCGCCAGCAGCGGGGAGGGACGTTCAATGGCTAACTATGGCTACACCTTC.

The V call is TRBV5-6, the J call TRBJ2-3, with 10 bases lining up with TRBD2. The CDR3 is 16 residues long. CDR1 SGHDT and CDR2 YYEEEE come from the germline V gene. The junction had 8 bases not matched to a gene; V was cut back by 1 base and J by 6 bases. CDR3 coding DNA: TGTGCCAGCAGCTTGCTTGGGCTAGCGGGGGCTGATACGCAGTATTTT. This encodes CASSLLGLAGADTQYF.

V gene TRBV7-2 combines with J gene TRBJ2-1; possibly TRBD2 for D (6 bases). The V end was cut by 5 bases, the J end by 9 bases, with 20 bases between. The CDR3 spans 15 residues. The germline V gene encodes CDR1 SGHTA and CDR2 FQGNSA. The CDR3 spells CASSVGLPPFGEQFF. The CDR3 coding sequence is TGTGCCAGCAGCGTGGGACTCCCCCCGTTCGGTGAGCAGTTCTTC. The entire variable domain, with the rest obtained from reference TRBV7-2 and TRBJ2-1, is as follows: GAGVSQSPSNKVTEKGKDVELRCDPISGHTALYWYRQSLGQGLEFLIYFQGNSAPDKSGLPSDRFSAERTGGSVSTLTIQRTQQEDSAVYLCASSVGLPPFGEQFFGPGTRLTVL.

This clone showed up just a few times. The chain uses TRBV28 and TRBJ1-5; a possible D gene is TRBD1 (5 bases). The V and J ends lost 7 bases and 2 bases respectively, with 15 bases between them. From germline, CDR1 is MDHEN and CDR2 SYDVKM. CDR3 length equals 15 residues. CDR3 amino acids: CASILGGEGNQPQHF. CDR3 bases: TGTGCCAGCATCCTGGGAGGGGAAGGCAATCAGCCCCAGCATTTT.

The chain is built from TRBV28 and TRBJ1-5, with D uncertain. Germline V gene data show CDR1 as MDHEN and CDR2 as SYDVKM. The CDR3 consists of 12 residues. The CDR3 DNA is TGTCTCGTTTCGGGAGGCAATCAGCCCCAGCATTTT. Translation gives CLVSGGNQPQHF. The whole variable domain, remainder taken from reference TRBV28 and TRBJ1-5, is DVKVTQSSRYLVKRTGEKVFLECVQDMDHENMFWYRQDPGLGLRLIYFSYDVKMKEKGDIPEGYSVSREKKERFSLILESASTNQTSMYLCLVSGGNQPQHFGDGTRLSIL.

This clone appeared once. The gene calls are TRBV6-1 and TRBJ1-5, with D unresolved. Looked up from germline, CDR1 is MNHNS and CDR2 is SASEGT. The CDR3 contains 15 residues. Trimming stripped 1 base from V and 3 bases from J, with 10 bases between. The CDR3 region is CASSEEGGNNQPQHF. The CDR3, as DNA: TGTGCCAGCAGTGAAGAGGGAGGGAACAATCAGCCCCAGCATTTT.

The V call is TRBV5-6, the J call TRBJ2-2; D ambiguous. The germline V and J ends were trimmed by 2 bases and 1 base, with 6 bases remaining between them. Germline V lookup: CDR1 SGHDT, CDR2 YYEEEE. The CDR3 spans 14 residues. The CDR3 loop is CASSFVQNTGELFF. The CDR3 DNA is TGTGCCAGCAGCTTCGTACAGAACACCGGGGAGCTGTTTTTT.

The chain links TRBV29-1 to TRBJ1-2; 7 bases align to TRBD1. This CDR3 comprises 16 residues. Germline V gene lookup returns CDR1 SQVTM and CDR2 ANQGSEA. The ends lost 6 bases at V and 0 bases at J; junction bases unmatched: 13. The CDR3 here is CSVGLGTDLANYGYTF. DNA for the CDR3: TGCAGCGTCGGGCTCGGGACAGACTTAGCTAACTATGGCTACACCTTC.